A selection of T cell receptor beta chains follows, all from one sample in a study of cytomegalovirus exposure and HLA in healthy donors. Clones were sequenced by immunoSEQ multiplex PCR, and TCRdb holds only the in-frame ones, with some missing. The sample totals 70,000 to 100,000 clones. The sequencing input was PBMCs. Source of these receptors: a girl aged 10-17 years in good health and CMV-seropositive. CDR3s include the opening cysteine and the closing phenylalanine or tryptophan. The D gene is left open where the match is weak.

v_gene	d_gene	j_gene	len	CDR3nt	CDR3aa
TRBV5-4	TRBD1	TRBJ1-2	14	TGTGCCAGCAGCTTGGGGGACAGTTCATATGGCTACACCTTC	CASSLGDSSYGYTF
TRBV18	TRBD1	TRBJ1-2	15	TGTGCCAGCTCACCCGGGACAGGGGGTCACTATGGCTACACCTTC	CASSPGTGGHYGYTF
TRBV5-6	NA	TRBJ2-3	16	TGTGCCAGCAGCTCGCGACACCTCGGAAACACAGATACGCAGTATTTT	CASSSRHLGNTDTQYF
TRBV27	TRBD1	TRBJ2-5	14	TGTGCCAGCAGTATAACAGGGGACCAAGAGACCCAGTACTTC	CASSITGDQETQYF
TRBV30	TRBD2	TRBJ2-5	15	TGTGCCGGGAGGGAGGGGTTGTGGGAAGTCGAGACCCAGTACTTC	CAGREGLWEVETQYF
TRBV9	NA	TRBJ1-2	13	TGTGCCAGCAGCGTAGTAGGGGCCTATGGCTACACCTTC	CASSVVGAYGYTF
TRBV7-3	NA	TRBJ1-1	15	TGTGCCAGCAGCCGGGGGGTCGGTGGGAACACTGAAGCTTTCTTT	CASSRGVGGNTEAFF
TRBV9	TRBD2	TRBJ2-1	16	TGTGCCAGCAGCCCACCTGAGGGGACTAGCAACAATGAGCAGTTCTTC	CASSPPEGTSNNEQFF
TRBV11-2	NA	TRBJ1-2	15	TGTGCCAGCAGCTTAGATTTAACAGGGACCCATGGCTACACCTTC	CASSLDLTGTHGYTF
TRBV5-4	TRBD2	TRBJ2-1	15	TGTGCCAGCAGCTTTAGCGGGGGCCAATACAATGAGCAGTTCTTC	CASSFSGGQYNEQFF
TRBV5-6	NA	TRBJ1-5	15	TGTGCCAGCAGCTTGTCTCCCGGGAGCAATCAGCCCCAGCATTTT	CASSLSPGSNQPQHF
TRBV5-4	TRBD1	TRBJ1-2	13	TGTGCCAGCAGATATTCTACAGGGGTGGTGTACACCTTC	CASRYSTGVVYTF
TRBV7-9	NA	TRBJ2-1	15	TGTGCCAGCAGCTGGGCCGGGGCGGGGACGGGGGAGCAGTTCTTC	CASSWAGAGTGEQFF
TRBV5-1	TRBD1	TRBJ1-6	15	TGCGCCAGCAGCTTGGGAGGGGACAGCAATTCACCCCTCCACTTT	CASSLGGDSNSPLHF
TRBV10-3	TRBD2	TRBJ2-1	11	TGTGCCATCAGGGGGGGGGATGAGCAGTTCTTC	CAIRGGDEQFF